The 25 T cell receptor beta chains listed next were all sequenced from one sample in a study of T-cell memory formation after mild COVID-19. From the 5' RACE reads, TCRdb called clonotypes with MiXCR, one entry per CDR3 protein. The sample yields approximately 480,000 distinct CDR3 sequences, approximately 18% seen once. Material: PBMCs or a T cell subset sorted from them (not recorded which). All receptors come from an adult woman who had mild COVID-19 (a few samples of this study predate the infection). Cell type and time point are not known.

The chain has TRBV29-1 and TRBJ2-3; D unresolved. The V gene lost 0 bases and the J gene lost 2 bases, with 3 bases spanning the gap. The CDR3 has 12 residues. The germline gives CDR1 SQVTM, CDR2 ANQGSEA. This CDR3 is CSVEEDTDTQYF. DNA for the CDR3: TGCAGCGTTGAAGAGGACACAGATACGCAGTATTTT.

This clonotype was picked up a small number of times. V usage is TRBV7-9 and J usage is TRBJ2-7; D is possibly TRBD1 or TRBD2 (5 bases each). This CDR3 has 14 amino acids. CDR1 SEHNR and CDR2 FQNEAQ come from the germline V gene (reference sequence). V gave up 2 bases and J gave up 4 bases, with 12 bases separating them. This chain's CDR3 is CASSLTGPLYEQYF. CDR3 DNA sequence: TGTGCCAGCAGCTTAACGGGGCCACTATACGAGCAGTACTTC.

This clonotype was seen once. The genes are TRBV6-5 and TRBJ1-5, with D unresolved. Trimming took 6 bases from V and 2 from J, leaving 11 bases between them. In germline, CDR1 is MNHEY, CDR2 SVGAGI. The CDR3 covers 14 residues. The CDR3 is CASSPGRGNQPQHF. Written as DNA, the CDR3 is TGTGCCAGCAGCCCCGGCAGAGGCAATCAGCCCCAGCATTTT.

Comments on this clonotype: One end of the junction is discordant with germline, which a read error may explain. The J gene is TRBJ2-1, the V gene TRBV15, with D perhaps TRBD1 (6 bases). The germline V gene encodes CDR1 LNHNV and CDR2 YYDKDF (reference sequence). CDR3 length equals 15 residues. This CDR3 is CATSKGRDYTGPPVF. The CDR3 coding sequence is TGTGCCACCAGCAAGGGCCGTGACTATACAGGGCCGCCAGTATTC.

This clonotype was seen more than once but under ten times. This rearrangement joins TRBV6-4 to TRBJ1-1; maybe TRBD1 (6 bases). This CDR3 region has 15 residues. Germline V gene data show CDR1 as MRHNA and CDR2 as SNTAGT. The V gene lost 4 bases and the J gene lost 4 bases, with 16 bases spanning the gap. The CDR3 coding sequence is TGTGCCAGCAGTGGCCGGCGGGGGGCGCCCACTGAAGCTTTCTTT. This gives the protein CASSGRRGAPTEAFF.

This clonotype turned up a few times. The chain employs TRBV12-3 or TRBV12-4 and TRBJ1-2; possibly TRBD1 for D (6 bases). V shed 3 bases and J shed 4 bases, with 9 bases lying between them. The CDR3 has 13 residues. The CDR3 protein is CASSLARGYGYTF. In nucleotides, the CDR3 is TGTGCCAGCAGTTTGGCCAGGGGCTATGGCTACACCTTC.

There are a few counts of this clonotype. J is TRBJ2-2 and V is TRBV30; D may be TRBD2 (7 bases). This CDR3 has 15 residues. V was shortened by 4 bases and J by 3 bases, with 15 bases between the two germline ends. Germline CDR1 is GTSNPN and CDR2 is SVGIG (reference sequence). The CDR3 region has the DNA TGTGCCTGGAAGGAGGGGGGGAAGGACACCGGGGAGCTGTTTTTT. It yields the protein CAWKEGGKDTGELFF.

This clonotype occurred many times. The chain couples TRBV5-1 to TRBJ2-7; 8 nucleotides line up with TRBD2. The CDR3 has 14 residues. The junction had 7 bases not matched to a gene; V was cut back by 3 bases and J by 5 bases. From germline, CDR1 is SGHRS and CDR2 YFSETQ. For the CDR3, the DNA is TGCGCCAGCAGCTCGCGGAGCGGGAGTAACGAGCAGTACTTC. This codes for CASSSRSGSNEQYF. Full variable domain (remainder filled in from reference TRBV5-1 and TRBJ2-7): KAGVTQTPRYLIKTRGQQVTLSCSPISGHRSVSWYQQTPGQGLQFLFEYFSETQRNKGNFPGRFSGRQFSNSRSEMNVSTLELGDSALYLCASSSRSGSNEQYFGPGTRLTVT.

The chain employs TRBV4-3 and TRBJ1-2, with 7 bases identical to TRBD1. The CDR3 spans 15 residues. J gave up 5 bases and V 0 bases, and 6 bases lay outside the gene matches. CDR1 and CDR2 from the germline V gene are LGHNA and YSLEER. DNA of the CDR3: TGCGCCAGCAGCCAAGATCTAAGGGGACAGTATGGCTACACCTTC. It encodes CASSQDLRGQYGYTF.

In this sample, this clonotype turned up many times. This CDR3 reads CASSVESESIQYF. DNA for the CDR3: TGTGCCAGCAGCGTAGAATCAGAGAGCATTCAGTACTTC. The chain uses TRBV9 and TRBJ2-4; no reliable D call. CDR1 is SGDLS and CDR2 is YYNGEE in the germline V gene. V was cut by 0 bases and J by 9 bases, with 10 bases left in between. The CDR3 is made up of 13 amino acids.

The rearrangement uses TRBV2 and TRBJ2-7; D gene unclear. Germline lookup yields CDR1 SNHLY and CDR2 FYNNEI. The CDR3 spans 14 residues. The V gene lost 6 bases and the J gene lost 0 bases, with 12 bases spanning the gap. The CDR3 nucleotides read TGTGCCAGCAGGACTGACACCTACTCCTACGAGCAGTACTTC. Residues: CASRTDTYSYEQYF.

This clonotype showed up many times. This CDR3 reads CASSQGKLGSTDTQYF. The CDR3 nucleotides are TGCGCCAGCAGCCAAGGGAAGCTCGGAAGCACAGATACGCAGTATTTT. V usage is TRBV4-1 and J usage is TRBJ2-3; no reliable D call. Deletions cut 1 base from V and 0 bases from J, with 11 bases between. Germline loops: CDR1 MGHRA, CDR2 YSYEKL. CDR3 size: 16 residues.

Concerning this clonotype itself: At one end, the junction sequence differs from germline, possibly due to a read error. The V and J genes are TRBV6-1 and TRBJ2-7; 7 positions match TRBD1. Germline-derived CDR1 and CDR2 are MNHNS and SASEGT. The length of the CDR3 is 9 residues. CDR3 DNA sequence: TGTGCCAGCAGATTATACAGGGGCTTC. As protein: CASRLYRGF.

The chain is built from TRBV5-1 and TRBJ2-1; D may correspond to TRBD1 or TRBD2 (5 bases each). Germline assignment: CDR1 SGHRS and CDR2 YFSETQ. This CDR3 spans 14 amino acids. V lost 0 bases to trimming and J lost 5 bases, with 9 bases between them. The CDR3 spells CASSLGDLHNEQFF. The DNA of the CDR3 is TGCGCCAGCAGCTTGGGGGACCTCCACAATGAGCAGTTCTTC.

The V gene is TRBV12-3 or TRBV12-4, the J gene TRBJ1-1; no clear D gene. CDR3 size: 15 residues. V was clipped by 6 bases and J by 0 bases, with 14 bases between them. CDR3 amino acids: CASRPWTGVNTEAFF. The DNA for the CDR3 is TGTGCCAGCAGACCTTGGACTGGCGTGAACACTGAAGCTTTCTTT.

This clonotype was observed a few times. The V call is TRBV6-2 or TRBV6-3, the J call TRBJ2-5; the match to TRBD1 covers 7 bases. Per germline, CDR1 MNHEY and CDR2 SVGEGT. Trimming took 6 bases from V and 1 from J; bases not matched to a gene: 5. This CDR3 has 14 amino acids. The CDR3 DNA follows: TGTGCCAGCAGGAAGACAGGGTCCCAAGAGACCCAGTACTTC. Encoded protein: CASRKTGSQETQYF.

V and J are TRBV11-3 and TRBJ1-5; 8 bases align to TRBD1. With V trimmed by 4 bases and J by 6 bases, 8 bases remained unmatched. This CDR3 is built from 15 residues. Looked up from germline, CDR1 is SGHNT and CDR2 is YENEEA. This chain's CDR3 is CASSYRTGQGQPQHF. The CDR3 DNA reads as TGTGCCAGCAGCTACCGGACAGGGCAGGGTCAGCCCCAGCATTTT.

This clonotype was found many times. V is TRBV5-1 and J is TRBJ2-1, with a tentative D call TRBD1 (5 bases). The length of the CDR3 is 14 residues. V was cut by 4 bases and J by 2 bases, with 10 bases left in between. CDR1 and CDR2 from the germline V gene are SGHRS and YFSETQ. The CDR3 sequence is CASSRPGTYNEQFF. For the CDR3, the DNA is TGCGCCAGCAGCCGGCCAGGGACCTACAATGAGCAGTTCTTC.

This rearrangement joins TRBV20-1 to TRBJ2-1, with 11 bases fitting TRBD2. V shed 5 bases, J shed 7 bases, and the junction held 10 bases outside the gene matches. Germline CDR1 and CDR2: DFQATT and SNEGSKA (reference sequence). The CDR3 is 15 amino acids. The DNA for the CDR3 is TGCAGTGCTGATCAGACTAGCGGGACCCCAAATGAGCAGTTCTTC. This encodes CSADQTSGTPNEQFF.

This chain links TRBV2 with TRBJ2-5; 10 bases are a match to TRBD1. Per the germline V gene, CDR1 is SNHLY and CDR2 is FYNNEI. The CDR3 spans 15 residues. J lost 3 bases, V lost 2 bases, and 3 bases had no gene match. CDR3 in amino acids: CASSESGTGEETQYF. CDR3 coding DNA: TGTGCCAGCAGTGAATCTGGGACAGGGGAAGAGACCCAGTACTTC. Using reference TRBV2 and TRBJ2-5 for the parts outside the CDR3, the full variable domain is EPEVTQTPSHQVTQMGQEVILRCVPISNHLYFYWYRQILGQKVEFLVSFYNNEISEKSEIFDDQFSVERPDGSNFTLKIRSTKLEDSAMYFCASSESGTGEETQYFGPGTRLLVL.

This clonotype was found a few times. The chain recombines TRBV7-2 with TRBJ2-7; tentatively, D is TRBD1 or TRBD2 (7 bases each). CDR3 length equals 15 residues. Per the germline V gene, CDR1 is SGHTA and CDR2 is FQGNSA. Trimming took 4 bases from V and 4 from J, leaving 17 bases between them. CDR3: CASSSGGRGDYEQYF. As DNA, the CDR3 is TGTGCCAGCAGCTCGGGGGGCAGGGGGGATTACGAGCAGTACTTC.

Many counts were recorded for this clonotype. The V gene is TRBV20-1, the J gene TRBJ1-2; 8 bases match TRBD1. Germline CDR1 and CDR2: DFQATT and SNEGSKA (reference sequence). With V trimmed by 3 bases and J by 4 bases, 4 bases remained unmatched. The CDR3 is 13 amino acids. The CDR3 spells CSASWGQAYGYTF. Written as DNA, the CDR3 is TGCAGTGCTAGCTGGGGACAGGCCTATGGCTACACCTTC.

This clonotype was seen only a few times. The CDR3 loop is CSVEDPGSHYNEQFF. As DNA, the CDR3 is TGCAGCGTTGAAGATCCGGGCAGCCACTACAATGAGCAGTTCTTC. The chain employs TRBV29-1 and TRBJ2-1; D not certain. CDR1 is SQVTM, CDR2 ANQGSEA, per germline. The CDR3 is 15 amino acids. V lost 0 bases to trimming and J lost 3 bases, with 12 bases between them.

The V gene is TRBV3-1, the J gene TRBJ1-2; D is perhaps TRBD1 (5 bases). V lost 1 base and J lost 0, with 18 bases in between. The CDR3 has 18 residues. CDR1 is LGHDT, CDR2 YNNKEL, per germline (reference sequence). CDR3 sequence (DNA): TGTGCCAGCAGCCAAGTGAGGAGGGGCCCAAGACCTAACTATGGCTACACCTTC. Translation gives CASSQVRRGPRPNYGYTF.

This clonotype has only a few counts. The junction shows a germline mismatch at one end, possibly a read error. The chain couples TRBV7-8 to TRBJ1-2; 8 bases map to TRBD1. Germline assignment: CDR1 SGHVS and CDR2 FQNEAQ. This CDR3 region has 13 residues. The DNA of the CDR3 is TGTGCCAGCAGCTTCCGACAGGGGCACGGCTATACCTTC. Translated, it gives CASSFRQGHGYTF.